The rows below give T cell receptor beta chains drawn from one sample of a study of response to subunit inactivated influenza vaccine. In TCRdb, the RT-PCR reads were re-called with MiXCR into one record per CDR3 protein. The profile shows approximately 310,000 distinct CDR3 sequences, around a fifth of them singletons. Sequences were derived from PBMCs from blood, sampled about 19 months after vaccination. The receptors shown here come from a man aged 45 to 75 who received an inactivated influenza vaccine. Both conserved end residues are part of each CDR3. A D gene is named only where the DNA matches it firmly. Some rows have no size entry. The others give once, few or many, or a class for an expanded clone.

j_call	clone_size	d_call	v_call	cdr3_nt	cdr3_aa
TRBJ1-6	many	TRBD1	TRBV25-1	TGTGCCAGCAGTGAGACAGGGGGCAGGACACCCCTCCACTTT	CASSETGGRTPLHF
TRBJ2-3	NA	TRBD1	TRBV4-1	TGCGCCAGCAGCCAAGATCTAACGGGACAGGCCACAGATACGCAGTATTTT	CASSQDLTGQATDTQYF
TRBJ2-7	few	TRBD2	TRBV6-1	TGTGCCACCTCCCCGCGGACTAGCGGGAGTTACGAGCAGTACTTC	CATSPRTSGSYEQYF
TRBJ1-2	many	NA	TRBV5-1	TGCGCCAGCAGCCCCCCCAATCTTCATGGCTACACCTTC	CASSPPNLHGYTF
TRBJ1-5	NA	NA	TRBV30	TGTGCCTGGAACCGGGACCTGGGGCAGCCCCAGCATTTT	CAWNRDLGQPQHF
TRBJ1-6	few	NA	TRBV5-4	TGTGCCAGCAGCTTGGCCAGGGATGACTCACCCCTCCACTTT	CASSLARDDSPLHF
TRBJ2-7	NA	NA	TRBV27	TGTGCCAGCAGTGCCTTCGGGGGCTACGAGCAGTACTTC	CASSAFGGYEQYF
TRBJ2-1	NA	TRBD1	TRBV12-3/TRBV12-4	TGTGCCAGCAGTCTCAGGACAGGGGTAGCCTACAATGAGCAGTTCTTC	CASSLRTGVAYNEQFF
TRBJ2-3	NA	NA	TRBV11-1	TGTGCCAGCAGCGCGTTACAGGGATCTAGCACAGATACGCAGTATTTT	CASSALQGSSTDTQYF
TRBJ1-1	few	NA	TRBV6-2/TRBV6-3	TGTGCCAGCAGATTTGGACGGTTGATGAACACTGAAGCTTTCTTT	CASRFGRLMNTEAFF